What follows are 11 T cell receptor beta chains derived from one specimen sequenced in a study of regulatory T cells in long-lasting Graves disease. Time point meaning: newly diagnosed GD, antithyroid drugs for less than 3 months. Extracted PBMC RNA gave rise to the TCR library. Libraries of TCR beta came from iRepertoire HTBI primers plus Arm-PCR of CDR3 regions. TCRdb reprocessed the multiplex PCR reads via MiXCR and lists one record per CDR3 protein. Of 250,000 to 300,000 distinct CDR3 sequences listed, 18% are singletons. The same specimen was also included in a second study, on T cells in Graves' hyperthyroidism and ophthalmopathy.

The sequences come from peripheral blood mononuclear cells (PBMCs), collected at new diagnosis, from a patient treated with antithyroid drugs. The receptor set was obtained from a woman aged 25 to 45 with Graves disease.

This clonotype was seen only a few times. A much larger clone differs from this one at a single base, so this may be a read error. The chain employs TRBV11-1 and TRBJ2-7; 7 bases fit TRBD1. The length of the CDR3 is 16 residues. Looked up from germline, CDR1 is SGHAT and CDR2 is FQDESV (reference sequence). V was pared by 5 bases and J by 7 bases, with 17 bases of the junction left unmatched. CDR3 in amino acids: CASSPQDRRSYNEQYF. CDR3 nucleotides: TGTGCCAGCAGCCCACAGGACAGGCGCTCCTACAATGAGCAGTACTTC.

This clonotype was seen many times. V gene TRBV6-1 combines with J gene TRBJ2-1; 7 nucleotides agree with TRBD1. With V trimmed by 5 bases and J by 0 bases, 4 bases remained unmatched. The germline gives CDR1 MNHNS, CDR2 SASEGT. This CDR3 comprises 15 residues. The CDR3 DNA reads as TGTGCCAGCAGTCCAGGGGGAAGCTCCTACAATGAGCAGTTCTTC. It is translated as CASSPGGSSYNEQFF.

This clonotype appeared many times. The chain is built from TRBV5-1 and TRBJ1-1, with a tentative D call TRBD1 (5 bases). The CDR3 spans 15 residues. CDR1 is SGHRS, CDR2 YFSETQ, per germline. Trimming stripped 4 bases from V and 0 bases from J, with 13 bases between. The DNA for the CDR3 is TGCGCCAGCAGCGGGGGGGGGACTTTGAACACTGAAGCTTTCTTT. Translation gives CASSGGGTLNTEAFF.

This clonotype was seen repeatedly, ten times or more. V usage is TRBV11-3 and J usage is TRBJ2-1, with D unresolved. Trimming left V 3 bases short and J 2 bases short, with 2 bases between. The CDR3 is made up of 12 amino acids. Germline V lookup: CDR1 SGHNT, CDR2 YENEEA. CDR3 coding DNA: TGTGCCAGCAGCTTTACCTACAATGAGCAGTTCTTC. This translates into CASSFTYNEQFF.

This clonotype was recorded many times. One end of the junction is discordant with germline, which a read error may explain. The rearrangement joins TRBV4-1 to TRBJ2-5, with unresolved D. The CDR3 has 14 residues. The V gene's germline CDR1 is MGHRA and CDR2 YSYEKL. The chain's CDR3 is CASSQELNEETQYF. The CDR3 coding sequence is TGTGCCAGCAGCCAAGAACTGAACGAAGAGACCCAGTACTTC.

This clonotype was observed at least ten times. V is TRBV11-2 and J is TRBJ2-7; D uncertain. The germline gives CDR1 SGHAT, CDR2 FQNNGV. Trimming shortened V by 1 base and J by 0 bases, and 13 bases separated the two germline ends. The CDR3 contains 16 residues. As DNA, the CDR3 is TGTGCCAGCAGCTTAGTGAGGCCGGTACTCTCCTACGAGCAGTACTTC. Translated: CASSLVRPVLSYEQYF.

This clonotype was picked up many times. V usage is TRBV6-1 and J usage is TRBJ1-5; D not certain. This CDR3 comprises 13 residues. Germline CDR1 is MNHNS and CDR2 is SASEGT. Between the trimmed V and J ends, which lost 2 bases and 6 bases, there was a span of 8 bases. The CDR3 loop reads CASSEREFQPQHF. Here the CDR3 DNA reads TGTGCCAGCAGTGAAAGGGAGTTTCAGCCCCAGCATTTT.

Concerning this clonotype itself: A much larger clone lies a single base off, so this may be a read error. The chain links TRBV3-1 to TRBJ2-1; D not certain. The CDR3 covers 11 residues. The V and J ends lost 3 bases and 10 bases respectively, with 7 bases between them. Germline CDR1 LGHDT, CDR2 YNNKEL (reference sequence). CDR3 in DNA: TGTGCCAGCAGCCATGCAAACGAGCAGTTCTTC. This sequence encodes CASSHANEQFF.

This clonotype was seen many times. The chain couples TRBV12-3 or TRBV12-4 to TRBJ1-4; D unresolved. There are 12 residues in the CDR3. V dropped 1 base and J dropped 8 bases, with 5 bases sitting between them. The CDR3 loop is CASSLGREKLFF. The CDR3, as DNA: TGTGCCAGCAGTTTAGGGAGGGAAAAACTGTTTTTT.

Ten or more counts support this clonotype. The V and J genes are TRBV12-3 or TRBV12-4 and TRBJ1-2; no definite D call. The V end lost 5 bases, the J end lost 1 base, and 8 bases lay between the germline ends. The CDR3 extends over 13 amino acids. The DNA for the CDR3 is TGTGCCAGCAGTCAGATAGTTAACTATGGCTACACCTTC. As protein: CASSQIVNYGYTF.

The chain links TRBV19 to TRBJ1-2, with D possibly matching TRBD1 (5 bases). The germline V gene has CDR1 LNHDA and CDR2 SQIVND (reference sequence). V lost 1 base and J 2 bases, leaving 8 bases between the germline ends. The CDR3 is 14 amino acids. The CDR3 sequence: CASSIARGNYGYTF. CDR3 in DNA: TGTGCCAGTAGTATAGCGCGGGGGAACTATGGCTACACCTTC.